Sequencing of this T cell receptor beta chain was carried out in a study of lymphopenia after photon versus proton radiotherapy. Regarding the study as a whole: Under photons, naive T cells and diversity fell while effector/memory populations rose. A bigger post-nadir fall in TCR diversity correlated inversely with survival time in deceased patients. Better survival with proton therapy was suggested as possible, not demonstrated. Post-nadir diversity loss with photons came from oligoclonal expansion, particularly CD8+ Temra cells.

Assay: immunoSEQ multiplex PCR; the TCRdb copy retains only in-frame clones and omits some. The sample records 150,000 to 200,000 clones, approximately 90% being singletons. The CDR3 loop spans 16 amino acids. Germline assignment: CDR1 LGHNA and CDR2 YSLEER. V shed 0 bases and J shed 2 bases, with 14 bases lying between them. This clone occurred a few times. The antigen is not known. The V call is TRBV4-3, the J call TRBJ2-7, with D unresolved. Here the sequenced sample was peripheral blood, taken from a patient treated with photon-based radiotherapy. The source of this sequence is a man aged 45-65 years with gastric cancer. In nucleotides, the CDR3 is TGCGCCAGCAGCCAAGATGCGGCGGCCACAGCCTACGAGCAGTACTTC. It encodes CASSQDAAATAYEQYF.